These 8 T cell receptor beta chains were sequenced from one sample in a study of cytomegalovirus exposure and HLA in healthy donors. PCR amplification relied on 60 Vbeta primers (plus 13 Jbeta primers). Repertoires were generated with immunoSEQ multiplex PCR, while TCRdb's copy carries only in-frame clones and drops some. The profile covers about 140,000 clones, with more than 75% appearing a single time and 2.5% to 3.5% taken by the ten largest. Sequenced input: PBMCs. These receptors all stem from a female donor in good health and CMV-seronegative.

This clone has more than one count but fewer than ten. This chain connects TRBV2 to TRBJ2-3, with D possibly being TRBD2 (6 bases). With 7 bases removed from V and 7 bases from J, the gap between germline ends came to 21 bases. Per the germline V gene, CDR1 is SNHLY and CDR2 is FYNNEI. The CDR3 consists of 15 residues. The CDR3 loop is CASTSDGSRGNTQYF. The CDR3, as DNA: TGTGCCAGCACGTCGGACGGGAGCCGGGGAAATACGCAGTATTTT.

This rearrangement joins TRBV5-4 to TRBJ2-5; 7 bases agree with TRBD2. The CDR3 has 13 amino acids. Germline trimming cut 2 bases from V and 3 bases from J; bases unmatched to any gene: 1. In germline, CDR1 is SGHNT, CDR2 YYREEE (reference sequence). The CDR3 sequence is CASSFRGEETQYF. Written as DNA, the CDR3 is TGTGCCAGCAGCTTTCGGGGGGAAGAGACCCAGTACTTC.

The rearrangement links TRBV5-1 to TRBJ1-2, with 8 positions matching TRBD1. The V segment lost 2 bases and the J segment 2 bases; nucleotides outside the gene matches: 8. This CDR3 has 16 amino acids. Germline CDR1 is SGHRS and CDR2 is YFSETQ. This chain's CDR3 is CASSFTGQGDNYGYTF. For the CDR3, the DNA is TGCGCCAGCAGCTTTACTGGACAGGGAGACAACTATGGCTACACCTTC. Full variable domain (outside the CDR3, taken from reference TRBV5-1 and TRBJ1-2): KAGVTQTPRYLIKTRGQQVTLSCSPISGHRSVSWYQQTPGQGLQFLFEYFSETQRNKGNFPGRFSGRQFSNSRSEMNVSTLELGDSALYLCASSFTGQGDNYGYTFGSGTRLTVV.

J is TRBJ2-5 and V is TRBV7-2, with 8 bases identical to TRBD2. The V and J ends lost 6 bases and 3 bases, in that order; junction bases with no gene match: 6. The CDR3 consists of 14 residues. Germline V gene lookup returns CDR1 SGHTA and CDR2 FQGNSA. CDR3 in DNA: TGTGCCAGCAGAACTCGGGGGGGAAAAGAGACCCAGTACTTC. Amino acids: CASRTRGGKETQYF.

The chain links TRBV7-6 to TRBJ2-5, with 7 bases that match TRBD2. The CDR3 is made up of 15 amino acids. J was trimmed by 5 bases and V by 1 base; bases with no gene match: 7. Germline values: CDR1 SGHVS, CDR2 FNYEAQ. Here the CDR3 reads CASSLDIGGGETQYF. In nucleotides, the CDR3 is TGTGCCAGCAGCTTAGATATTGGGGGAGGGGAGACCCAGTACTTC.

The chain recombines TRBV20-1 with TRBJ1-4; D is unclear. Germline CDR1 reads DFQATT; CDR2 reads SNEGSKA (reference sequence). V lost 2 bases, J lost 5 bases, and 3 bases lay in between. This CDR3 is 11 amino acids long. CDR3 residues: CSARLNEKLFF. The CDR3 bases are TGCAGTGCTAGACTAAATGAAAAACTGTTTTTT.

The rearrangement joins TRBV30 to TRBJ2-2; the D gene is possibly TRBD1 (6 bases). The CDR3 covers 14 residues. The germline V gene has CDR1 GTSNPN and CDR2 SVGIG (reference sequence). Deletions cut 6 bases from V and 0 bases from J, with 11 bases between. CDR3 sequence reads: CACGQFPNTGELFF. DNA for the CDR3: TGTGCCTGCGGACAGTTCCCGAACACCGGGGAGCTGTTTTTT. Together with reference TRBV30 and TRBJ2-2, the CDR3 gives the full variable domain: SQTIHQWPATLVQPVGSPLSLECTVEGTSNPNLYWYRQAAGRGLQLLFYSVGIGQISSEVPQNLSASRPQDRQFILSSKKLLLSDSGFYLCACGQFPNTGELFFGEGSRLTVL.

This clone was counted a single time. The J gene is TRBJ2-7, the V gene TRBV27; D uncertain. The CDR3 totals 14 residues. V was clipped by 2 bases and J by 6 bases, with 14 bases between them. From germline, CDR1 is MNHEY and CDR2 SMNVEV (reference sequence). The CDR3: CASSLLPPRREQYF. The DNA for the CDR3 is TGTGCCAGCAGTTTACTTCCACCGCGCCGCGAGCAGTACTTC.